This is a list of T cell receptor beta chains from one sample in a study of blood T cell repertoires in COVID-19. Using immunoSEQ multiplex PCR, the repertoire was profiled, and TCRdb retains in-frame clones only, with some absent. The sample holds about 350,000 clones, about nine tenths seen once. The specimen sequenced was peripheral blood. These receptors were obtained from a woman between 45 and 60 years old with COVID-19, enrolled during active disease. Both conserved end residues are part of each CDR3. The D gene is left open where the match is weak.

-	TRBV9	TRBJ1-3	CASSVDRGNTIYF	TGTGCCAGCAGCGTTGACAGGGGAAACACCATATATTTT
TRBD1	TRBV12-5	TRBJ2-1	CASGFWTGLPGDEQFF	TGTGCTAGTGGTTTCTGGACAGGCCTTCCCGGCGATGAGCAGTTCTTC
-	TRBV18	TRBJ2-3	CASSPPTVATTRGDTQYF	TGTGCCAGCTCACCACCTACCGTAGCGACAACCCGGGGAGATACGCAGTATTTT
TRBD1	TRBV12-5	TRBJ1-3	CASGDGQVRNTIYF	TGTGCTAGTGGGGACGGACAGGTCCGAAACACCATATATTTT
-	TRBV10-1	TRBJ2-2	CASSVGGARTGELFF	TGCGCCAGCAGTGTAGGGGGGGCAAGGACCGGGGAGCTGTTTTTT
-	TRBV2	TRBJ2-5	CASRRQSQETQYF	TGTGCCAGCAGAAGACAGTCCCAAGAGACCCAGTACTTC
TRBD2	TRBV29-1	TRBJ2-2	CSAARGGPGLAGSGELFF	TGCAGCGCCGCCCGGGGGGGACCGGGACTAGCGGGCTCCGGGGAGCTGTTTTTT
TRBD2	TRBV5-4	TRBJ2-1	CASRRTSGINEQFF	TGTGCCAGCCGCAGGACTAGCGGGATCAATGAGCAGTTCTTC
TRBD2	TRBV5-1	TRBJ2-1	CASSAGSREASYNEQFF	TGCGCCAGCAGCGCGGGGTCGCGGGAGGCTTCCTACAATGAGCAGTTCTTC
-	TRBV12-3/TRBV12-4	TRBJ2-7	CASSLAYRVGQYF	TGTGCCAGCAGTTTAGCATACAGGGTCGGGCAGTACTTC
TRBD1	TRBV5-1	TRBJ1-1	CASSLLPGGRNTEAFF	TGCGCCAGCAGCTTGCTGCCAGGGGGCAGGAACACTGAAGCTTTCTTT